Below are 14 T cell receptor beta chains sequenced from a single sample in a study of CD8+ T cells in alopecia areata. RNA, once extracted, was reverse transcribed into cDNA for use as the sequencing template. Here immunoSEQ multiplex PCR was the method, and the copy in TCRdb shows in-frame clones only, minus some. The table has 150,000 or so clones, 50% to 60% seen once. Sequencing was carried out using CD4+ T cells sorted from blood. The origin of the receptors is a human donor in good health.

This rearrangement joins TRBV7-3 to TRBJ2-3, with D possibly called TRBD1 or TRBD2 (5 bases each). V was trimmed by 5 bases and J by 6 bases, leaving 12 bases between them. The CDR3 is made up of 13 amino acids. Germline loops: CDR1 SGHTA, CDR2 FQGTGA. As DNA, the CDR3 is TGTGCCAGCAGCCGGGACCTCACTGATACGCAGTATTTT. Amino acid sequence: CASSRDLTDTQYF.

Only a few counts were recorded for this clone. The J gene is TRBJ2-5, the V gene TRBV29-1; 12 bases fit TRBD1. The CDR3 runs to 15 residues. V lost 1 base to trimming and J lost 4 bases; unmatched junction nucleotides: 4. Germline V gene lookup returns CDR1 SQVTM and CDR2 ANQGSEA. This CDR3 is CSVEGGQGAGETQYF. The CDR3 DNA follows: TGCAGCGTTGAAGGGGGACAGGGGGCTGGAGAGACCCAGTACTTC.

The chain recombines TRBV7-3 with TRBJ2-1; TRBD2 matches 11 bases. The germline V gene has CDR1 SGHTA and CDR2 FQGTGA. V lost 5 bases and J lost 7; bases outside the gene matches: 7. The CDR3 contains 15 residues. DNA for the CDR3: TGTGCCAGCAGCGTTCGACTAGCGGGACGGAATGAGCAGTTCTTC. Translation: CASSVRLAGRNEQFF.

This chain uses TRBV7-2 with TRBJ2-5, with D unresolved. The CDR3 loop spans 14 amino acids. Trimming took off 5 bases at V and 5 bases at J, with 15 bases between the two ends. Germline-derived CDR1 and CDR2 are SGHTA and FQGNSA. CDR3 DNA: TGTGCCAGCAGCCCAAGAGTTGCCCGGGAGACCCAGTACTTC. Translating it yields CASSPRVARETQYF. The full variable domain, completed using reference TRBV7-2 and TRBJ2-5, is GAGVSQSPSNKVTEKGKDVELRCDPISGHTALYWYRQSLGQGLEFLIYFQGNSAPDKSGLPSDRFSAERTGGSVSTLTIQRTQQEDSAVYLCASSPRVARETQYFGPGTRLLVL.

V and J are TRBV6-6 and TRBJ1-5; D not resolved. The CDR3 runs to 15 residues. V was pared by 6 bases and J by 2 bases, with 14 bases between. From germline, CDR1 is MNHNY and CDR2 SVGAGI (reference sequence). CDR3: CASRQNWSGNQPQHF. The CDR3 DNA reads TGTGCCAGCAGGCAAAATTGGTCCGGCAATCAGCCCCAGCATTTT.

This chain connects TRBV2 to TRBJ2-5, with D maybe TRBD2 (6 bases). V shed 1 base and J shed 3 bases, with 18 bases lying between them. CDR3 length equals 17 residues. Per the germline V gene, CDR1 is SNHLY and CDR2 is FYNNEI. The CDR3 here is CASSEVFPERAKETQYF. CDR3 sequence (DNA): TGTGCCAGCAGTGAAGTTTTTCCGGAGCGGGCCAAAGAGACCCAGTACTTC.

This clone was detected a few times. The gene calls are TRBV10-3 and TRBJ2-1; 8 nucleotides align to TRBD2. V lost 11 bases and J lost 5; bases outside the gene matches: 14. In germline, CDR1 is ENHRY, CDR2 SYGVKD. CDR3 length: 15 amino acids. In nucleotides, the CDR3 is TGTGCCGTCCCGGGACTAGTGAGTTTGCACAATGAGCAGTTCTTC. It translates to CAVPGLVSLHNEQFF.

This clone was observed a handful of times. The chain joins TRBV10-3 to TRBJ2-2, with 7 bases that match TRBD1. This CDR3 has 12 residues. Germline lookup yields CDR1 ENHRY and CDR2 SYGVKD. V lost 10 bases to trimming and J lost 6 bases; unmatched junction nucleotides: 5. The CDR3, as DNA: TGTGCCACCCGACAGGGATCCGGGGAGCTGTTTTTT. Translating gives CATRQGSGELFF.

This clone was counted once. The genes are TRBV2 and TRBJ1-5; 7 bases are shared with TRBD1. V lost 6 bases, J lost 5 bases, and 7 bases stayed unmatched. CDR1 is SNHLY, CDR2 FYNNEI, per germline. The CDR3 has 14 residues. DNA of the CDR3: TGTGCCAGCAGCAGACAGGGCAGGGATCAGCCCCAGCATTTT. Its translation: CASSRQGRDQPQHF. Variable domain in full (rest from reference TRBV2 and TRBJ1-5): EPEVTQTPSHQVTQMGQEVILRCVPISNHLYFYWYRQILGQKVEFLVSFYNNEISEKSEIFDDQFSVERPDGSNFTLKIRSTKLEDSAMYFCASSRQGRDQPQHFGDGTRLSIL.

V and J are TRBV27 and TRBJ2-7, with 11 bases matching TRBD1. The CDR3 length is 16 residues. V shed 4 bases, J shed 7 bases, and the junction held 12 bases outside the gene matches. The germline gives CDR1 MNHEY, CDR2 SMNVEV (reference sequence). CDR3 protein: CASSYTPGTGGREQYF. Here the CDR3 DNA reads TGTGCCAGCAGTTACACCCCCGGGACAGGGGGACGGGAGCAGTACTTC.

The chain has TRBV25-1 and TRBJ1-5; D may be TRBD1 (5 bases). The germline V and J ends were trimmed by 6 bases and 4 bases, with 10 bases remaining between them. Germline V gene lookup returns CDR1 MGHDK and CDR2 SYGVNS. This CDR3 spans 13 amino acids. This chain's CDR3 is CASSLTGNQPQHF. In nucleotides, the CDR3 is TGTGCCAGCAGCCTTACAGGTAATCAGCCCCAGCATTTT. The whole variable domain, filled in from reference TRBV25-1 and TRBJ1-5, reads EADIYQTPRYLVIGTGKKITLECSQTMGHDKMYWYQQDPGMELHLIHYSYGVNSTEKGDLSSESTVSRIRTEHFPLTLESARPSHTSQYLCASSLTGNQPQHFGDGTRLSIL.

V is TRBV2 and J is TRBJ1-1; 9 bases are shared with TRBD1. The CDR3 has 14 amino acids. Germline V CDR1 and CDR2: SNHLY, FYNNEI. The V gene end was trimmed by 6 bases and the J gene end by 7 bases; junction bases not matched to a gene: 9. The CDR3 nucleotides read TGTGCCAGCAGCCGCGACAGGGGGTCGGGTGAAGCTTTCTTT. It encodes CASSRDRGSGEAFF.

The CDR3 loop reads CASSLGDYNSNQPQHF. The CDR3 DNA reads TGTGCCAGCAGCTTGGGGGACTACAATAGCAATCAGCCCCAGCATTTT. V and J are TRBV5-6 and TRBJ1-5; the D gene is possibly TRBD1 (5 bases). Germline CDR1 is SGHDT and CDR2 is YYEEEE. The CDR3 loop spans 16 amino acids. With 0 bases removed from V and 0 bases from J, the gap between germline ends came to 10 bases.

This chain connects TRBV9 to TRBJ2-7, with D unresolved. Between the trimmed V and J ends, which lost 0 bases and 7 bases, there was a span of 11 bases. Germline CDR1 is SGDLS and CDR2 is YYNGEE. This CDR3 region has 13 residues. The CDR3: CASSVDTVGEQYF. As DNA, the CDR3 is TGTGCCAGCAGCGTAGATACAGTCGGAGAGCAGTACTTC.